These T cell receptor beta chains were read from a single sample in a study of T cells in Graves' hyperthyroidism and ophthalmopathy. TCRdb re-called the multiplex PCR reads with MiXCR, one entry per CDR3 protein. Here the sample spans about 600,000 distinct CDR3 sequences, roughly 15% being singletons. Sequencing used blood. These receptor sequences come from a woman aged 50 to 60 with Graves' ophthalmopathy. Each CDR3 is given with its conserved first and last residue. Each record gives: clone size, J gene, D gene, V gene, CDR3 DNA, CDR3 protein. The D gene is left open where the match is weak. Clone size is stated in some rows and not others, as once, few, many or a class when expanded.

clone_size: many; j_call: TRBJ1-2; d_call: .; v_call: TRBV29-1; cdr3_nt: TGCAGCGTCACAGGACGGACTAACTATGGCTACACCTTC; cdr3_aa: CSVTGRTNYGYTF
clone_size: .; j_call: TRBJ1-3; d_call: TRBD1; v_call: TRBV6-5; cdr3_nt: TGTGCCAGCAGTTACTACCGGACAGGGGGAAACACCATATATTTT; cdr3_aa: CASSYYRTGGNTIYF
clone_size: many; j_call: TRBJ1-5; d_call: .; v_call: TRBV7-2; cdr3_nt: TGTGCCAGCAGCTTAGATCGTCAGGTCGCGCCCCAGCATTTT; cdr3_aa: CASSLDRQVAPQHF
clone_size: many; j_call: TRBJ1-5; d_call: TRBD1; v_call: TRBV28; cdr3_nt: TGTGCCAGCAGTTACCCGGGACAGGGGGTGGCTAGCAATCAGCCCCAGCATTTT; cdr3_aa: CASSYPGQGVASNQPQHF
clone_size: few; j_call: TRBJ2-6; d_call: .; v_call: TRBV24-1; cdr3_nt: TGTGCCACCAGTGATTTGGGAGGATCTGGGGCCAACGTCCTGACTTTC; cdr3_aa: CATSDLGGSGANVLTF
clone_size: few; j_call: TRBJ2-3; d_call: .; v_call: TRBV6-1; cdr3_nt: TGTGCCACCAAGCTAGCAGGCACAGATACGCAGTATTTT; cdr3_aa: CATKLAGTDTQYF
clone_size: many; j_call: TRBJ2-7; d_call: .; v_call: TRBV28; cdr3_nt: TGTGCCAGCAGTCGACATAGCTCCTACGAGCAGTACTTC; cdr3_aa: CASSRHSSYEQYF
clone_size: many; j_call: TRBJ1-1; d_call: .; v_call: TRBV2; cdr3_nt: TGTGCCAGCAGGGGGCAGGTGAACACTGAAGCTTTCTTT; cdr3_aa: CASRGQVNTEAFF
clone_size: many; j_call: TRBJ2-7; d_call: TRBD2; v_call: TRBV5-1; cdr3_nt: TGCGCCAGCAGCCTCACTAGCGGGACTTCGTACGAGCAGTACTTC; cdr3_aa: CASSLTSGTSYEQYF
clone_size: many; j_call: TRBJ2-1; d_call: TRBD1; v_call: TRBV7-6; cdr3_nt: TGTGCCAGCAGCCACCGACAGGGAACTGAGCAGTTCTTC; cdr3_aa: CASSHRQGTEQFF
clone_size: few; j_call: TRBJ2-7; d_call: .; v_call: TRBV4-3; cdr3_nt: TGCGCCAGCAGCCAAGAACAAGATCTACACTACGAGCAGTACTTC; cdr3_aa: CASSQEQDLHYEQYF
clone_size: .; j_call: TRBJ2-4; d_call: TRBD1; v_call: TRBV9; cdr3_nt: TGTGCCAGCAGCGTAGGGAAGGGACAGAAAAACATTCAGTACTTC; cdr3_aa: CASSVGKGQKNIQYF
clone_size: many; j_call: TRBJ2-2; d_call: TRBD2; v_call: TRBV28; cdr3_nt: TGTGCCAGCAGTTTCATAAAGGGACTAGATTCTTCCGGGGAGCTGTTTTTT; cdr3_aa: CASSFIKGLDSSGELFF
clone_size: few; j_call: TRBJ2-7; d_call: .; v_call: TRBV4-1; cdr3_nt: TGCGCCAGCAGCCAAGAGTTGCGAACTGGCGAGCAGTACTTC; cdr3_aa: CASSQELRTGEQYF
clone_size: few; j_call: TRBJ2-2; d_call: TRBD2; v_call: TRBV4-3; cdr3_nt: TGCGCCAGCAGCCAAGATCGCACTAGCGGCACCGGGGAGCTGTTTTTT; cdr3_aa: CASSQDRTSGTGELFF
clone_size: many; j_call: TRBJ2-7; d_call: .; v_call: TRBV28; cdr3_nt: TGTGCCAGCAGTTTATGGTTTTCGGGGGAAAGAGGCGAGCAGTACTTC; cdr3_aa: CASSLWFSGERGEQYF